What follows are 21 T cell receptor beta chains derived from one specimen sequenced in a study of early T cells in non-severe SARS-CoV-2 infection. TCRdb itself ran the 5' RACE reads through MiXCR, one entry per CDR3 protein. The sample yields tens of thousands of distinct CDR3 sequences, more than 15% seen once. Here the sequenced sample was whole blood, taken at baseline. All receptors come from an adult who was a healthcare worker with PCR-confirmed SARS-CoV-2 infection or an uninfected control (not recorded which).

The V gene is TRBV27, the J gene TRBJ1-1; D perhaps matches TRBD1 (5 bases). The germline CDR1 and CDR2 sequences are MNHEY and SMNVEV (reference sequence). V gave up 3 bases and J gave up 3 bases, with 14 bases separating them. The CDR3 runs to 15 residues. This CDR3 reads CASSFFGARHTEAFF. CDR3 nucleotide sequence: TGTGCCAGCAGTTTCTTTGGGGCCCGGCACACTGAAGCTTTCTTT.

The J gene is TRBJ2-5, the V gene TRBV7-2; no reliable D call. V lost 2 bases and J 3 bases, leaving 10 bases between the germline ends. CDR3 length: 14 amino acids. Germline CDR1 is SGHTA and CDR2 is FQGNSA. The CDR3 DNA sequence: TGTGCCAGCAGCTTACTGATGGCCGAAGAGACCCAGTACTTC. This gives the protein CASSLLMAEETQYF. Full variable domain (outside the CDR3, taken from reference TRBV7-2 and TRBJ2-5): GAGVSQSPSNKVTEKGKDVELRCDPISGHTALYWYRQSLGQGLEFLIYFQGNSAPDKSGLPSDRFSAERTGGSVSTLTIQRTQQEDSAVYLCASSLLMAEETQYFGPGTRLLVL.

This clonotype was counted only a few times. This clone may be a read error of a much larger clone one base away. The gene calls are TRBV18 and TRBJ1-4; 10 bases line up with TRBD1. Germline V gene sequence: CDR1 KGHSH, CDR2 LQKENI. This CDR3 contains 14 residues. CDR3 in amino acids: CTSSPTGGLEKLFF. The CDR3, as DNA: TGTACCAGCTCACCGACAGGGGGCCTTGAAAAACTGTTTTTT.

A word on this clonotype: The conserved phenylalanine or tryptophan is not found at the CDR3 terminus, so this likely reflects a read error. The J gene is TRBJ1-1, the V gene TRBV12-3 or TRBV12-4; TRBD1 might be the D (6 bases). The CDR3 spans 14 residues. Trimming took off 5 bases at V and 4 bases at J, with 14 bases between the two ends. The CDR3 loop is CASSQSRGSTEAFL. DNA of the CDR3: TGTGCCAGCAGTCAGAGCAGGGGAAGCACTGAAGCTTTCCTT.

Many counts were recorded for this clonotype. The CDR3 here is CSAGPEGAKNIQYF. CDR3 coding DNA: TGCAGTGCCGGCCCGGAGGGTGCCAAAAACATTCAGTACTTC. This sequence joins TRBV20-1 and TRBJ2-4; possible D gene TRBD2, 6 bases. V lost 6 bases, J lost 1 base, and 13 bases lay in between. Germline V lookup: CDR1 DFQATT, CDR2 SNEGSKA (reference sequence). This CDR3 spans 14 amino acids.

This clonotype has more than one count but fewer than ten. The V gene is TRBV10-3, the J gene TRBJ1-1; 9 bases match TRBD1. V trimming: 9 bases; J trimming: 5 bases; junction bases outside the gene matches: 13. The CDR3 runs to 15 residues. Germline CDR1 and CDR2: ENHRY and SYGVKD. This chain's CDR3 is CAIRQGTGRDTEAFF. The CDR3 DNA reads TGTGCCATAAGACAGGGGACAGGGAGAGATACTGAAGCTTTCTTT.

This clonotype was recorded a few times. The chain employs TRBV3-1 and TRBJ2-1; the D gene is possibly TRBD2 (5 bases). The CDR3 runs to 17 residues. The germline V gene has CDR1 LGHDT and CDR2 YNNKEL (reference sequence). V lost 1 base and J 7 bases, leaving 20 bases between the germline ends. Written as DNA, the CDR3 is TGTGCCAGCAGCCAAGCTACTAGTGGGATCCCAGCGAATGAGCAGTTCTTC. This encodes CASSQATSGIPANEQFF.

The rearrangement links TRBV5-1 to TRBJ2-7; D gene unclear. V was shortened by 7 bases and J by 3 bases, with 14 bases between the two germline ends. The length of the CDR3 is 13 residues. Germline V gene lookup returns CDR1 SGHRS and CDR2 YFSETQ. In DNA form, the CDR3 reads TGCGCCAGCTCCGTCGACGGAAACTACGAGCAGTACTTC. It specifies CASSVDGNYEQYF. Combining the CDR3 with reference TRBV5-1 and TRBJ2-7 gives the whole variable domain KAGVTQTPRYLIKTRGQQVTLSCSPISGHRSVSWYQQTPGQGLQFLFEYFSETQRNKGNFPGRFSGRQFSNSRSEMNVSTLELGDSALYLCASSVDGNYEQYFGPGTRLTVT.

CDR3 residues: CASSSTNPGRYGYTF. Here the CDR3 DNA reads TGTGCCAGCAGTTCAACCAACCCGGGCCGCTATGGCTACACCTTC. The chain is built from TRBV6-5 and TRBJ1-2; D is undetermined. Looked up from germline, CDR1 is MNHEY and CDR2 is SVGAGI. The CDR3 contains 15 residues. Deletions cut 4 bases from V and 4 bases from J, with 16 bases between.

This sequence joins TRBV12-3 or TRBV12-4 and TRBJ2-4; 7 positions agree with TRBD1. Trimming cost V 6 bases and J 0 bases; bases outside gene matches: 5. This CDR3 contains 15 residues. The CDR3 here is CASSVQGIAKNIQYF. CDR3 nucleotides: TGTGCCAGCAGCGTACAGGGGATAGCCAAAAACATTCAGTACTTC.

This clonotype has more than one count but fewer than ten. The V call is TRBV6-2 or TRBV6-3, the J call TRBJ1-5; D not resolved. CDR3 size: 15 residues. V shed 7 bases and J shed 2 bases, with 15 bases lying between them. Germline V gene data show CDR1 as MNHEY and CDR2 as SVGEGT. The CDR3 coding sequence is TGTGCCAGCACTCTCGGGTCAGTGGGCAATCAGCCCCAGCATTTT. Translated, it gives CASTLGSVGNQPQHF.

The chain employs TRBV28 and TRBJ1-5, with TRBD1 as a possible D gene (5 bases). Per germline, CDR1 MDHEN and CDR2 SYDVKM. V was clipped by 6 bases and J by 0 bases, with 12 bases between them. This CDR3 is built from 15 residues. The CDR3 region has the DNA TGTGCCAGCAGCGAAGACAGATCTAGCAATCAGCCCCAGCATTTT. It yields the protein CASSEDRSSNQPQHF.

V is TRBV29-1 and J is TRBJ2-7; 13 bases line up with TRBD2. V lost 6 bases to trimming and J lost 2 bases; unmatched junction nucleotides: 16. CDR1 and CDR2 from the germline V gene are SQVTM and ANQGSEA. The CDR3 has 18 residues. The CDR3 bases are TGCAGCGTCTACAGCACTAGCGGGGGGGCACCGAGGGCCTACGAGCAGTACTTC. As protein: CSVYSTSGGAPRAYEQYF.

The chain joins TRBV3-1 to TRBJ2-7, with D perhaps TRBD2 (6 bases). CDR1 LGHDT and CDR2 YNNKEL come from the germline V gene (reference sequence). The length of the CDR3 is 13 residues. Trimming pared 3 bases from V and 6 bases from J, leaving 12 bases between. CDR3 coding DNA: TGTGCCAGCAGCCAGGGACTGGGATCCGAGCAGTACTTC. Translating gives CASSQGLGSEQYF.

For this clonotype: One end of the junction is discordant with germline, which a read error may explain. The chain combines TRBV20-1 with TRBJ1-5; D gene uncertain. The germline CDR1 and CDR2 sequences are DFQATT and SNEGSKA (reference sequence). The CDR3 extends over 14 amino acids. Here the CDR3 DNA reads TGCGGTGCTAGAAAAGATAATAGCAATCAGCCCCAGCATTTT. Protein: CGARKDNSNQPQHF.

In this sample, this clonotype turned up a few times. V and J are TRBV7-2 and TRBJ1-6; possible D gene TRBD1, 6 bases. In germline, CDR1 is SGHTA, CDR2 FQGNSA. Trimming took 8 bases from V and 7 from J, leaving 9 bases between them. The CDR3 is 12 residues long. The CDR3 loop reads CASQGLNSPLHF. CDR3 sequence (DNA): TGTGCCAGCCAGGGGCTGAATTCACCCCTCCACTTT. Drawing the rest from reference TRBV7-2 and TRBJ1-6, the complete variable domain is GAGVSQSPSNKVTEKGKDVELRCDPISGHTALYWYRQSLGQGLEFLIYFQGNSAPDKSGLPSDRFSAERTGGSVSTLTIQRTQQEDSAVYLCASQGLNSPLHFGNGTRLTVT.

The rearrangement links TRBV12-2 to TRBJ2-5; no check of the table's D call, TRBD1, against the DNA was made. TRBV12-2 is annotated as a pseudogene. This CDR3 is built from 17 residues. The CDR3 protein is CVSRLAVSGGLRQTQYF. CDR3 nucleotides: TGTGTAAGTCGCTTAGCGGTATCTGGGGGTTTACGTCAGACCCAGTACTTC.

The CDR3 DNA reads TGCAGTGCTAGAGAGGGGGGGCGAAGAGGCTACACCTTC. Protein: CSAREGGRRGYTF. This rearrangement joins TRBV20-1 to TRBJ1-2, with D maybe TRBD1 (6 bases). The CDR3 sequence is 13 residues long. Per the germline V gene, CDR1 is DFQATT and CDR2 is SNEGSKA (reference sequence). Trimming left V 0 bases short and J 8 bases short, with 13 bases between.

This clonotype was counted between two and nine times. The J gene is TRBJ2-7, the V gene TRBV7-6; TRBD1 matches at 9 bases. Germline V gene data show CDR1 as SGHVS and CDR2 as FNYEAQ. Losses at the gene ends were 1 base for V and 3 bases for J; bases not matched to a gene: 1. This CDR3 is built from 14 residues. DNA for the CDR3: TGTGCCAGCAGCTTAGAGGGACAGGGCTACGAGCAGTACTTC. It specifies CASSLEGQGYEQYF.

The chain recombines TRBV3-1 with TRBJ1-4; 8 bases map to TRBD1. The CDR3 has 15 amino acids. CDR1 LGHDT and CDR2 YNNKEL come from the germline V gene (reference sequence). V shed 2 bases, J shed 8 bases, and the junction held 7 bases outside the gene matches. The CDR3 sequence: CASSQQGAALEKLFF. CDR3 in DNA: TGTGCCAGCAGCCAACAGGGGGCAGCCTTGGAAAAACTGTTTTTT.

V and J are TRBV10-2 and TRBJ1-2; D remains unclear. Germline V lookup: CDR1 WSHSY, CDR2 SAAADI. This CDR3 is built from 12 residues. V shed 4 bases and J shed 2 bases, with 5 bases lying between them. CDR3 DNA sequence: TGCGCCAGCAGTGGGCAGAACTATGGCTACACCTTC. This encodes CASSGQNYGYTF.